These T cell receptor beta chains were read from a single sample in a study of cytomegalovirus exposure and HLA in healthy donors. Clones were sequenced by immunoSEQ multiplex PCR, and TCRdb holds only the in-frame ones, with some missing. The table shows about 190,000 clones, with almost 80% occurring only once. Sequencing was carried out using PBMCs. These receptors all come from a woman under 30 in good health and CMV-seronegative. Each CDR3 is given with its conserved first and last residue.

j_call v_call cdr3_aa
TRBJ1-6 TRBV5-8 CASRGQEYNSPLHF
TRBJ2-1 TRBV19 CASSSGTGENEQFF
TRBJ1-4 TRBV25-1 CASSEYKGMSEKLFF
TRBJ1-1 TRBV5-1 CASSLTNTEAFF
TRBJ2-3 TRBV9 CASSVRGRATDTQYF
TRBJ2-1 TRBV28 CASRPRGGGVYNEQFF
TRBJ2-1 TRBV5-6 CASSQGLAVGEQFF
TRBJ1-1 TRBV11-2 CASSSPQGRKAFF
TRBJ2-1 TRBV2 CASSYYRALNEQFF
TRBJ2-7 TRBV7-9 CASSLVNRDYEQYF
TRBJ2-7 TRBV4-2 CASSQTQGNSYYEQYF
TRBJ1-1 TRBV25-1 CASSYWEGTEAFF
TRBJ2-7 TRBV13 CASSLGLAIYEQYF
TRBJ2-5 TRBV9 CASSVHGTSGRGGETQYF
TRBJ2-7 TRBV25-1 CASSETRWGEQYF
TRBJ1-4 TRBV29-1 CSVEESGSGKLFF
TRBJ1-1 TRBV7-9 CATKPGQQNTEAFF
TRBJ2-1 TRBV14 CASSARQGRPYNEQFF
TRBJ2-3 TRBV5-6 CASSLGGNTQYF
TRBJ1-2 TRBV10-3 CAISGGTEVGYTF
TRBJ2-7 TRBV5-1 CASSLVGGGTYEQYF
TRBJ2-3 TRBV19 CASRDRGEDTQYF
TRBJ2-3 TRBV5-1 CASSLALADTDTQYF
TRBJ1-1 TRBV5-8 CASSYTGGSDAEAFF
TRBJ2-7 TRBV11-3 CASSIRTGVDEQYF
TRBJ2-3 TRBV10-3 CAISDRSSGSPDTQYF
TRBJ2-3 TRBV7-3 CASSLTGTSTDTQYF
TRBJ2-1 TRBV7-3 CASSLTKTGYNEQFF
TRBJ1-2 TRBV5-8 CASSLGYLGQGGYTF
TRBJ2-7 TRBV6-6 CASRKTGEDEQYF
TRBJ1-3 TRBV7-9 CASSLAMQGSGNTIYF
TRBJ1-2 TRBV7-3 CASSLSGDYGYTF
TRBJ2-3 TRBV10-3 CAISDRQDTDTQYF